The 8 T cell receptor beta chains below were found in one sample sequenced in a study of cytomegalovirus exposure and HLA in healthy donors (dated by TCRdb to about 2017). Library generation was performed with the immunoSEQ multiplex PCR assay. For the multiplex PCR, a mixture combining 60 forward primers for TCR Vbeta segments and 13 reverse primers for TCR Jbeta segments was used. What TCRdb holds here is the immuneACCESS table cut down to in-frame rearrangements. Part of the clones is not present; checked against another copy, under half of the missing clones reflect an unresolved V gene, and the others are unexplained. This sample lists almost 80,000 clones; about 68% were detected once. The leading ten clones occupy about 6.9% of the sample. The sample was PBMCs. The receptors were sampled from a woman aged 50 to 60 in good health and CMV-seropositive.

The genes are TRBV12-5 and TRBJ1-2, with D uncertain. This CDR3 contains 13 residues. Germline V gives CDR1 LGHNT, CDR2 FRNRAP. The ends were cut back, 3 bases at V and 3 bases at J, with 8 bases in the middle. Here the CDR3 DNA reads TGTGCTAGTGGTTTCGAGGTTTACTATGGCTACACCTTC. Its translation is CASGFEVYYGYTF.

In nucleotides, the CDR3 is TGTGCCAGCAGTTACTCTACAGGATACTATGGCTACACCTTC. The encoded protein is CASSYSTGYYGYTF. The chain carries TRBV6-5 and TRBJ1-2; D may be TRBD1 (5 bases). Germline lookup yields CDR1 MNHEY and CDR2 SVGAGI. V was shortened by 0 bases and J by 3 bases, with 8 bases between the two germline ends. This CDR3 is 14 amino acids long.

This rearrangement joins TRBV11-1 to TRBJ2-7; D possibly corresponds to TRBD2 (7 bases). Germline CDR1 SGHAT, CDR2 FQDESV (reference sequence). V lost 7 bases, J lost 4 bases, and 17 bases lay in between. The length of the CDR3 is 14 residues. CDR3 nucleotides: TGTGCCAGCACCCCCCCCGGGGGGCAATACGAGCAGTACTTC. It yields the protein CASTPPGGQYEQYF.

The CDR3 DNA sequence: TGTGCCAGCAGCTTAGGGGGCAGGGCCGGGGAGCTGTTTTTT. As protein: CASSLGGRAGELFF. The V call is TRBV11-2, the J call TRBJ2-2; the D gene is possibly TRBD1 (5 bases). With 1 base removed from V and 6 bases from J, the gap between germline ends came to 9 bases. The CDR3 has 14 residues. Germline V CDR1 and CDR2: SGHAT, FQNNGV.

The rearrangement joins TRBV7-6 to TRBJ2-1; 8 bases align to TRBD2. Germline V lookup: CDR1 SGHVS, CDR2 FNYEAQ. Trimming cost V 6 bases and J 6 bases; bases outside gene matches: 7. The length of the CDR3 is 14 residues. The CDR3 sequence: CASSYGGAGNEQFF. CDR3 DNA: TGTGCCAGCAGTTACGGGGGGGCGGGCAATGAGCAGTTCTTC.

The genes are TRBV5-1 and TRBJ2-3; 10 nucleotides align to TRBD2. V lost 1 base, J lost 2 bases, and 10 bases stayed unmatched. Germline CDR1 reads SGHRS; CDR2 reads YFSETQ. The CDR3 spans 18 residues. CDR3 region: CASSLNPTSGTNTDTQYF. The CDR3 DNA is TGCGCCAGCAGCTTGAATCCTACTAGCGGGACGAACACAGATACGCAGTATTTT.

This clone was seen a handful of times. This chain uses TRBV27 with TRBJ1-1, with TRBD1 as a possible D gene (6 bases). The CDR3 length is 16 residues. Deletions cut 5 bases from V and 1 base from J, with 17 bases between. CDR1 is MNHEY and CDR2 is SMNVEV in the germline V gene (reference sequence). The CDR3 spells CASSGQGINGNTEAFF. The CDR3 DNA follows: TGTGCCAGCAGTGGGCAGGGGATAAATGGGAACACTGAAGCTTTCTTT.

The chain links TRBV21-1 to TRBJ2-5; the table calls TRBD2, which could not be checked here. TRBV21-1 is listed as a pseudogene. The length of the CDR3 is 14 residues. CDR3 DNA sequence: TGTGCCAGCAGCAAACGTCCGGGTCAAGAGACCCAGTACTTC. This sequence encodes CASSKRPGQETQYF.